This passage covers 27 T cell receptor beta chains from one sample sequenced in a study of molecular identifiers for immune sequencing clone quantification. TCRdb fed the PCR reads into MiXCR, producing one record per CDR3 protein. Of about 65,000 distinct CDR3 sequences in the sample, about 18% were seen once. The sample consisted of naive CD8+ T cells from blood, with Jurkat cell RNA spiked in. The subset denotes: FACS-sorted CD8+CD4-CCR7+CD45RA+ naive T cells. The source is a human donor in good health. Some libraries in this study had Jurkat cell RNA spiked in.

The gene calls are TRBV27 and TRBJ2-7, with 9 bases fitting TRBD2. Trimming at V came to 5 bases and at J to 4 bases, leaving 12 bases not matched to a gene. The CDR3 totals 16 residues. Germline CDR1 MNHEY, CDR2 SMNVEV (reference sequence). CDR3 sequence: CASSPSVGGRAYEQYF. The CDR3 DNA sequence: TGTGCCAGCAGTCCCTCTGTAGGCGGGAGGGCGTACGAGCAGTACTTC.

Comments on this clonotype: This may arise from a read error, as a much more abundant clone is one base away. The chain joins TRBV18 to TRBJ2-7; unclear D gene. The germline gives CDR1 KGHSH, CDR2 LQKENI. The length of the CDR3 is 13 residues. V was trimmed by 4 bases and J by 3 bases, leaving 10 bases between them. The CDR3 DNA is TGTGCCAGCTCACGACCCGACGTCTACGAGCAGTACTTC. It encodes CASSRPDVYEQYF.

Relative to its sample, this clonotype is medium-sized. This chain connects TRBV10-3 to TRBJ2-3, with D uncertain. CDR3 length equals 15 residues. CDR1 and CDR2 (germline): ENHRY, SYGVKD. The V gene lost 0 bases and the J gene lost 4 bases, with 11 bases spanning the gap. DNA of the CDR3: TGTGCCATCAGTGAGTCCACCAGCCCCGCAGATACGCAGTATTTT. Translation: CAISESTSPADTQYF.

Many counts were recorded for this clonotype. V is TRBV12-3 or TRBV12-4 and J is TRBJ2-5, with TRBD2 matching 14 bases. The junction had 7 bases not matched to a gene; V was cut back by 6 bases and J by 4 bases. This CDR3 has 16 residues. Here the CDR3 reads CASRGTSGSQAETQYF. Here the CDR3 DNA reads TGTGCCAGCAGGGGGACTAGCGGGAGTCAGGCAGAGACCCAGTACTTC.

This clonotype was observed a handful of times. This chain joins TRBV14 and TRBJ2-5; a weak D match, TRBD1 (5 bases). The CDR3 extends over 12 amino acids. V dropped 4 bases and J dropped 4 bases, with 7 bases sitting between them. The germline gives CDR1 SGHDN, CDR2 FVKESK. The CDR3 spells CASSRQGETQYF. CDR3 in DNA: TGTGCCAGCAGCCGCCAGGGAGAGACCCAGTACTTC.

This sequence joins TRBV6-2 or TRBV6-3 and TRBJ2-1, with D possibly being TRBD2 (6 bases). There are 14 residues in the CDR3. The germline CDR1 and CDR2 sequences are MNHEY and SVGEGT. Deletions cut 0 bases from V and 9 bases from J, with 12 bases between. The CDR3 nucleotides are TGTGCCAGCAGTTACTCCGGGAGTAGGGGTGAGCAGTTCTTC. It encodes CASSYSGSRGEQFF.

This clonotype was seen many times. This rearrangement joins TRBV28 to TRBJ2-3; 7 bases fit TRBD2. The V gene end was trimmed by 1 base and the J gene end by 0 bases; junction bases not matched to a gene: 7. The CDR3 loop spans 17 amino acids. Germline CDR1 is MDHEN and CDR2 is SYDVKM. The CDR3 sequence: CASSLLPSGGSTDTQYF. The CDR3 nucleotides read TGTGCCAGCAGTTTATTACCTAGCGGAGGGAGCACAGATACGCAGTATTTT.

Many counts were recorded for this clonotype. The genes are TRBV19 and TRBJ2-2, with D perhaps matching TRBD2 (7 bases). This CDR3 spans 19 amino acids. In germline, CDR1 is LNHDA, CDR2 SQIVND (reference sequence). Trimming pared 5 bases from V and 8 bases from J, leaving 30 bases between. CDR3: CASSPPLRRGGNSKGELFF. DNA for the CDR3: TGTGCCAGTAGTCCCCCTTTGCGGAGGGGGGGGAACTCAAAGGGGGAGCTGTTTTTT. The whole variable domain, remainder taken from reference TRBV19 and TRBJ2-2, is DGGITQSPKYLFRKEGQNVTLSCEQNLNHDAMYWYRQDPGQGLRLIYYSQIVNDFQKGDIAEGYSVSREKKESFPLTVTSAQKNPTAFYLCASSPPLRRGGNSKGELFFGEGSRLTVL.

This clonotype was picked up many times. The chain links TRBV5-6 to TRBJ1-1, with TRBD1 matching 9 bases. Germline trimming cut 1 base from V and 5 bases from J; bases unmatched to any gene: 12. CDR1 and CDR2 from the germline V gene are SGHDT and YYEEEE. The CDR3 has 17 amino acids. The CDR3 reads CASSLIRDRVFRTEAFF. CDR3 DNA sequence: TGTGCCAGCAGCTTGATCCGGGACAGGGTTTTTAGGACTGAAGCTTTCTTT. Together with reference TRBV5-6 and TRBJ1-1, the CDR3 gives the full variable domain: DAGVTQSPTHLIKTRGQQVTLRCSPKSGHDTVSWYQQALGQGPQFIFQYYEEEERQRGNFPDRFSGHQFPNYSSELNVNALLLGDSALYLCASSLIRDRVFRTEAFFGQGTRLTVV.

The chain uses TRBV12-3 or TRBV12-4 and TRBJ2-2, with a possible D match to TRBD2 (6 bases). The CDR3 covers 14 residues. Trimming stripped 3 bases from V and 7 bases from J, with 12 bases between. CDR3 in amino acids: CASSLVAGSGELFF. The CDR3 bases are TGTGCCAGCAGTTTGGTGGCGGGAAGCGGGGAGCTGTTTTTT.

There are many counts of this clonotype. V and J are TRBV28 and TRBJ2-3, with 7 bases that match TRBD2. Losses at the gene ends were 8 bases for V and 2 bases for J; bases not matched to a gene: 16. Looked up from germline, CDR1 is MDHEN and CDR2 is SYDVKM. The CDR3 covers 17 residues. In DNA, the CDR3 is TGTGCCAGCGGAGGTCTGGCGGGAGCGGAATTCACAGATACGCAGTATTTT. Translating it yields CASGGLAGAEFTDTQYF.

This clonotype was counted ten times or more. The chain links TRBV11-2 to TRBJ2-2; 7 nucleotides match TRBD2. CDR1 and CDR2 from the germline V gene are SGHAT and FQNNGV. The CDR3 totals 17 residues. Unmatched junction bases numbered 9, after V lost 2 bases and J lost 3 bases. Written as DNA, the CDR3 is TGTGCCAGCAGCTTATGGGAGGGAGGGCCTGACACCGGGGAGCTGTTTTTT. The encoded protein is CASSLWEGGPDTGELFF.

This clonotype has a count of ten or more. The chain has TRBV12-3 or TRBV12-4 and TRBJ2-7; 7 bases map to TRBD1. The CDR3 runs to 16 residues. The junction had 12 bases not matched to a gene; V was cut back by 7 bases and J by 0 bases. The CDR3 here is CASTERPGTASYEQYF. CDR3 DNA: TGTGCCAGCACCGAGAGGCCCGGGACAGCCTCCTACGAGCAGTACTTC.

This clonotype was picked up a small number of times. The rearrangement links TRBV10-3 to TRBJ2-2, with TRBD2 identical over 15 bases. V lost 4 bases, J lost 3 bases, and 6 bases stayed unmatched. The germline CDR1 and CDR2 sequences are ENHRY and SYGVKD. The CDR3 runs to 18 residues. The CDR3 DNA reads TGTGCCATCAGTGGGACTAGCGGGAGGGCCGTATACACCGGGGAGCTGTTTTTT. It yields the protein CAISGTSGRAVYTGELFF.

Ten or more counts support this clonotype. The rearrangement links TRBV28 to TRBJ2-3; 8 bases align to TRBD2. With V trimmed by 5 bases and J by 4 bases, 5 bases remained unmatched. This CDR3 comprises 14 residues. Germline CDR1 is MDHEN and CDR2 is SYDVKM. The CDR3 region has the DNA TGTGCCAGCAGTCCCGGGGGGGAGGCAGATACGCAGTATTTT. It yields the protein CASSPGGEADTQYF.

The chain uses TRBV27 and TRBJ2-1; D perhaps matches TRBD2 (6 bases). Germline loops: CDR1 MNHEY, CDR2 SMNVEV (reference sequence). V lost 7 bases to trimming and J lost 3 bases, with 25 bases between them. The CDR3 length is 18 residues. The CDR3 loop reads CASNVGSFGGKNYNEQFF. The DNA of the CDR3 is TGTGCCAGCAACGTCGGGAGTTTCGGCGGGAAGAACTACAATGAGCAGTTCTTC.

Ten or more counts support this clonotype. CDR3 in amino acids: CASSLGAGAEAFF. CDR3 nucleotides: TGTGCCAGCAGCTTGGGTGCGGGGGCTGAAGCTTTCTTT. The chain is built from TRBV5-6 and TRBJ1-1; weak D call: TRBD1 (5 bases). Germline V gives CDR1 SGHDT, CDR2 YYEEEE. Trimming took off 0 bases at V and 6 bases at J, with 9 bases between the two ends. This CDR3 comprises 13 residues. The full variable domain, in which reference TRBV5-6 and TRBJ1-1 provide the parts outside the CDR3, is DAGVTQSPTHLIKTRGQQVTLRCSPKSGHDTVSWYQQALGQGPQFIFQYYEEEERQRGNFPDRFSGHQFPNYSSELNVNALLLGDSALYLCASSLGAGAEAFFGQGTRLTVV.

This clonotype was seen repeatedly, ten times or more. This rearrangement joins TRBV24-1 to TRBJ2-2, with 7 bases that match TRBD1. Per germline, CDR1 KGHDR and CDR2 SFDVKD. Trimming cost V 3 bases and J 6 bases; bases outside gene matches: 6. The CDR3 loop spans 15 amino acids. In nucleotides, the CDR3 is TGTGCCACCAGTGATACAGGGGTTTATCCCGGGGAGCTGTTTTTT. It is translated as CATSDTGVYPGELFF.

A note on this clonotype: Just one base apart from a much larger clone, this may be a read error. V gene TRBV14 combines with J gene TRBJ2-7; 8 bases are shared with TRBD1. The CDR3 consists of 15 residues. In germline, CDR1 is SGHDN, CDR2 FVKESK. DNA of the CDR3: TGTGCCGGCAGCCAATTTGGGACAGGATATTACGAGCAGTACTTC. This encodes CAGSQFGTGYYEQYF.

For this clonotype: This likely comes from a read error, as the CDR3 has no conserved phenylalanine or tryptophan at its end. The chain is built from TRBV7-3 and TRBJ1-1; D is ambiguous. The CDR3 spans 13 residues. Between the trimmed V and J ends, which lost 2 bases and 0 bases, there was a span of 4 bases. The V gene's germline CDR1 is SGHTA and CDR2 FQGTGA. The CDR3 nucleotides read TGTGCCAGCAGCTTAGACCTGAACACTGAAGCTTTCTAT. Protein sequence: CASSLDLNTEAFY.

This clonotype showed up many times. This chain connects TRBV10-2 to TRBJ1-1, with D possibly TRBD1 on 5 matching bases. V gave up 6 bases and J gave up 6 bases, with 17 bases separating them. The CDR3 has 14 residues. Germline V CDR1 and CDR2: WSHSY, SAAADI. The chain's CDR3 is CASSEEEGAAEAFF. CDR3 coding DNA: TGCGCCAGCAGCGAAGAAGAAGGGGCGGCTGAAGCTTTCTTT.

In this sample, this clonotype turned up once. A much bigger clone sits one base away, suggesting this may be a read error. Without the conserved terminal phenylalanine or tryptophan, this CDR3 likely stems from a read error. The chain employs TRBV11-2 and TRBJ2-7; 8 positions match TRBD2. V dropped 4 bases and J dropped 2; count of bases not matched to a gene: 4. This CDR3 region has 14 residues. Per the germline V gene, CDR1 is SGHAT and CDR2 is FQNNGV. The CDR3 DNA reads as TGTGCCAGCAGCTACGGTAGCGGGGCCTACGAGCAGTACTCC. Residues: CASSYGSGAYEQYS.

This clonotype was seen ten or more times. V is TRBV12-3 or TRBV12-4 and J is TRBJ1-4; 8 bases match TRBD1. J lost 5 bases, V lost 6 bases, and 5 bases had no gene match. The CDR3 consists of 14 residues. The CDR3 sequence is CASRAGGWNEKLFF. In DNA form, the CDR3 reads TGTGCCAGCAGAGCAGGGGGCTGGAATGAAAAACTGTTTTTT.

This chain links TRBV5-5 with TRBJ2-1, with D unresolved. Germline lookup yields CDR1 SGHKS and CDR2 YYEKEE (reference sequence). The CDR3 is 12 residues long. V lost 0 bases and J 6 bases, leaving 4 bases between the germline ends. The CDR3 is CASSLGSNEQFF. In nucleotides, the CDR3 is TGTGCCAGCAGCTTGGGCTCCAATGAGCAGTTCTTC.

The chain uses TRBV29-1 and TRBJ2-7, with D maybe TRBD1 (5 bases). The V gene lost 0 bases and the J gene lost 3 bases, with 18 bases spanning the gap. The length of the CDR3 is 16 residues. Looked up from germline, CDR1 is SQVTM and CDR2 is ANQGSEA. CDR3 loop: CSVEDRAGSSHYEQYF. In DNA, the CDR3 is TGCAGCGTTGAAGATAGGGCAGGGTCGAGTCACTACGAGCAGTACTTC.

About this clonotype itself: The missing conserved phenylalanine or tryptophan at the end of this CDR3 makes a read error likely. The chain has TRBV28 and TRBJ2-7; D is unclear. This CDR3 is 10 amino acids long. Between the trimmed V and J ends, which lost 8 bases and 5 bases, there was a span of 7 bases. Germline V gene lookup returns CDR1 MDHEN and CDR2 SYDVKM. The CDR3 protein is CASAKNEQYL. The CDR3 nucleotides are TGTGCCAGCGCCAAAAACGAGCAGTACCTC.

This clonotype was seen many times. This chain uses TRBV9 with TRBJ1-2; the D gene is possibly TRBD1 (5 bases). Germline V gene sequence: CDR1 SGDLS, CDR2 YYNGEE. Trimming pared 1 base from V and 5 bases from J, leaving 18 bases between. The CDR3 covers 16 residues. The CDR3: CASSVQGAADSYGYTF. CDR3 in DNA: TGTGCCAGCAGCGTACAAGGGGCTGCGGACTCGTATGGCTACACCTTC.